A selection of T cell receptor beta chains follows, all from one sample in a study of T cells after yellow fever vaccination. TCRdb processed the 5' RACE reads anew with MiXCR; each CDR3 protein has one entry. This table holds roughly 300,000 distinct CDR3 sequences, approximately 8% found once. The starting material was PBMCs, obtained roughly 47 days after the first yellow fever vaccination. The receptors derive from a man younger than 35 who received the YFV17D yellow fever vaccine. Both conserved end residues are part of each CDR3. D genes are given only for firm matches. For some rows the clone size is stated as once, few or many, or as a class when expanded; others skip it.

TRBV12-3/TRBV12-4	many	TRBJ2-5	TRBD2	CASSPGGAVQTQYF	TGTGCCAGCAGTCCCGGGGGGGCCGTTCAGACCCAGTACTTC
TRBV11-1	few	TRBJ2-2	TRBD1	CASSLTTTGTENTGELFF	TGTGCCAGCAGTCTTACCACTACCGGGACAGAAAACACCGGGGAGCTGTTTTTT
TRBV4-1	few	TRBJ2-3	NA	CASSQDSRDTQYF	TGCGCCAGCAGCCAAGATTCCCGGGATACGCAGTATTTT
TRBV7-2	NA	TRBJ2-3	NA	CASSSVGAGYTDTQYF	TGTGCCAGCAGCTCTGTAGGGGCGGGCTACACAGATACGCAGTATTTT
TRBV7-3	many	TRBJ2-3	NA	CASSMGNTDTQYF	TGTGCCAGCAGCATGGGAAACACAGATACGCAGTATTTT
TRBV4-1	NA	TRBJ1-4	NA	CASSQEGDQNEKLFF	TGCGCCAGCAGCCAAGAGGGGGATCAAAATGAAAAACTGTTTTTT
TRBV7-2	few	TRBJ2-1	NA	CASSLALPPTPDF	TGTGCCAGCAGCTTAGCCCTGCCCCCCACCCCGGACTTC
TRBV20-1	few	TRBJ1-1	NA	CSARGPGTEAFF	TGCAGTGCCCGGGGCCCTGGGACTGAAGCTTTCTTT
TRBV29-1	NA	TRBJ2-7	NA	CSVQRAGLLHEQYF	TGCAGCGTCCAGAGGGCGGGCCTCCTCCACGAGCAGTACTTC
TRBV5-1	NA	TRBJ1-6	NA	CASRDGVSTGSPLHF	TGCGCCAGCAGAGACGGCGTCTCAACGGGTTCACCCCTCCACTTT
TRBV25-1	NA	TRBJ2-5	TRBD2	CASRGGGLGETQYF	TGTGCCAGCAGAGGCGGGGGACTCGGGGAGACCCAGTACTTC
TRBV6-5	NA	TRBJ1-2	TRBD1	CASSWDRGLYGYTF	TGTGCCAGCAGTTGGGACAGAGGGCTCTATGGCTACACCTTC
TRBV20-1	many	TRBJ2-3	TRBD2	CRAGPPSTDTQYF	TGCAGAGCGGGGCCCCCTAGCACAGATACGCAGTATTTT
TRBV11-2	NA	TRBJ1-5	TRBD1	CASSSRTGTQHF	TGTGCCAGCAGCTCAAGGACAGGGACCCAGCATTTT
TRBV6-5	NA	TRBJ1-3	TRBD1	CASSYSSIGGSGHTIYF	TGTGCCAGCAGTTACTCGAGTATAGGGGGCTCGGGACACACCATATATTTT
TRBV11-2	few	TRBJ1-1	TRBD1	CASSPMRDRVFATEAFF	TGTGCCAGCAGCCCCATGAGGGACAGGGTTTTTGCCACTGAAGCTTTCTTT
TRBV7-2	many	TRBJ2-3	NA	CASSFLGGSNTDTQYF	TGTGCCAGCAGCTTTCTTGGTGGTTCTAACACAGATACGCAGTATTTT
TRBV20-1	few	TRBJ2-5	TRBD1	CSARDLQGAGETQYF	TGCAGTGCTAGAGATCTACAGGGGGCCGGGGAGACCCAGTACTTC
TRBV10-3	NA	TRBJ1-2	NA	CAISSTGGIGYTF	TGTGCCATCAGTTCAACGGGGGGCATTGGCTACACCTTC
TRBV12-3/TRBV12-4	NA	TRBJ2-6	TRBD1	CASSDTGASGANVLTF	TGTGCCAGCAGCGATACAGGGGCCTCTGGGGCCAACGTCCTGACTTTC
TRBV7-6	NA	TRBJ2-5	NA	CASSLGRQSETQYF	TGTGCCAGCAGCTTGGGACGCCAGAGCGAGACCCAGTACTTC
TRBV5-1	NA	TRBJ2-5	NA	CASTEPGETQYF	TGCGCCAGCACCGAACCTGGGGAGACCCAGTACTTC
TRBV4-3	few	TRBJ1-6	NA	CASSRGFSSISYNSPLHF	TGCGCCAGCAGCCGGGGGTTTTCCTCGATCTCCTATAATTCACCCCTCCACTTT
TRBV29-1	NA	TRBJ1-5	NA	CSVGWGADQPQHF	TGCAGCGTTGGATGGGGCGCCGATCAGCCCCAGCATTTT
TRBV3-1	few	TRBJ1-2	TRBD1	CASSSRGTGGYGYTF	TGTGCCAGCAGCTCCCGAGGGACAGGGGGATATGGCTACACCTTC
TRBV2	many	TRBJ1-1	NA	CASSGAYQNTEAFF	TGTGCCAGCAGTGGGGCATATCAGAACACTGAAGCTTTCTTT
TRBV12-3/TRBV12-4	NA	TRBJ2-4	NA	CASSSRDGLAKNIQYF	TGTGCCAGCAGTTCTCGGGACGGATTAGCCAAAAACATTCAGTACTTC
TRBV20-1	NA	TRBJ2-1	TRBD2	CSARPPLAGEQFF	TGCAGTGCTAGACCTCCACTAGCGGGGGAGCAGTTCTTC
TRBV6-5	NA	TRBJ1-2	NA	CASSYRDGYGYTF	TGTGCCAGCAGTTACCGGGACGGCTATGGCTACACCTTC
TRBV7-7	NA	TRBJ2-1	NA	CASSLRTRGDEQFF	TGTGCCAGCAGCCTGCGGACCCGGGGCGATGAGCAGTTCTTC
TRBV2	few	TRBJ2-3	TRBD2	CASSEVAGVGDTQYF	TGTGCCAGCAGTGAAGTAGCGGGGGTCGGAGATACGCAGTATTTT
TRBV5-1	many	TRBJ2-7	NA	CASSSGFRGWSHEQYF	TGCGCCAGCAGCTCCGGGTTTCGCGGGTGGAGCCACGAGCAGTACTTC
TRBV6-5	few	TRBJ1-2	NA	CASSYSGTNYGYTF	TGTGCCAGCAGTTACTCGGGAACTAACTATGGCTACACCTTC
TRBV7-2	few	TRBJ1-2	NA	CASSPNRAGYTF	TGTGCCAGCAGCCCAAACAGGGCCGGCTACACCTTC
TRBV15	many	TRBJ2-7	NA	CATSRDPRGRVTSLSYEQYF	TGTGCCACCAGCAGAGATCCCAGGGGTCGGGTCACCTCATTGAGCTACGAGCAGTACTTC
TRBV3-1	few	TRBJ1-1	NA	CASSQGAQNTEAFF	TGTGCCAGCAGCCAAGGGGCACAGAACACTGAAGCTTTCTTT
TRBV20-1	NA	TRBJ1-2	TRBD1	CCASSLRQQGSSGYTF	TGCTGTGCTAGCTCACTACGCCAACAGGGGTCTAGCGGCTACACCTTC
TRBV28	NA	TRBJ2-1	NA	CASTPPGHEQFF	TGTGCCAGCACCCCCCCCGGGCATGAGCAGTTCTTC
TRBV6-5	NA	TRBJ1-5	NA	CASSFRGAGANQPQHF	TGTGCCAGCAGTTTCAGGGGCGCGGGGGCAAATCAGCCCCAGCATTTT
TRBV9	few	TRBJ2-3	TRBD2	CASSVASTSGPSTDTQYF	TGTGCCAGCAGCGTAGCTTCGACTAGCGGACCCAGCACAGATACGCAGTATTTT
TRBV4-2	few	TRBJ2-2	TRBD2	CASSPAGGVHGELFF	TGTGCCAGCAGCCCCGCCGGGGGGGTACACGGGGAGCTGTTTTTT
TRBV10-3	NA	TRBJ2-3	NA	CAIRVRDLRSDTQYF	TGTGCCATCAGGGTCCGGGACCTAAGATCAGATACGCAGTATTTT
TRBV5-1	few	TRBJ1-3	NA	CASSPELGRSGNTIYF	TGCGCCAGCAGCCCCGAACTTGGGAGGTCCGGAAACACCATATATTTT
TRBV15	few	TRBJ2-1	NA	CATSSVRGDEQFF	TGTGCCACCAGCTCGGTCCGGGGCGATGAGCAGTTCTTC
TRBV12-3/TRBV12-4	NA	TRBJ1-1	NA	CASSLSWTANTEAFF	TGTGCCAGCAGTTTAAGCTGGACGGCGAACACTGAAGCTTTCTTT
TRBV5-1	NA	TRBJ1-5	TRBD1	CASSPGQGIYQPQHF	TGCGCCAGCAGCCCAGGACAGGGGATATATCAGCCCCAGCATTTT
TRBV20-1	NA	TRBJ1-2	TRBD1	CSAGKAGTGGSGYTF	TGCAGTGCTGGGAAAGCCGGGACAGGGGGGAGTGGCTACACCTTC
TRBV12-3/TRBV12-4	NA	TRBJ2-5	TRBD2	CTSRYSGGYEQPQETQYF	TGTACCAGCAGATATAGCGGGGGGTACGAGCAACCCCAAGAGACCCAGTACTTC
TRBV19	NA	TRBJ1-2	NA	CASSIDSLGANYGYTF	TGTGCCAGTAGTATAGATTCGCTGGGCGCGAACTATGGCTACACCTTC
TRBV5-1	NA	TRBJ2-6	NA	CASSLDEGAGANVLTF	TGCGCCAGCAGCTTGGATGAGGGGGCTGGGGCCAACGTCCTGACTTTC
TRBV14	NA	TRBJ2-7	NA	CASSQVPIYEQYF	TGTGCCAGCAGCCAAGTCCCGATCTACGAGCAGTACTTC
TRBV5-4	NA	TRBJ2-2	NA	CASSLVTGITGELFF	TGTGCCAGCAGCTTGGTTACAGGGATCACCGGGGAGCTGTTTTTT
TRBV4-1	NA	TRBJ2-6	NA	CASSQGGAGNVLTF	TGCGCCAGCAGCCAAGGAGGTGCGGGCAACGTCCTGACTTTC
TRBV18	NA	TRBJ1-1	NA	CASSPGHSNTEAFF	TGTGCCAGCTCACCGGGGCACTCGAACACTGAAGCTTTCTTT